This entry features one TCR beta chain sequence. Its target is not known. Time point described: blood at routine non-recurrence follow-up after resection. Unsorted whole RNA of tumor, nontumor lung or frozen PBMC was sequenced. The data are from a study of spatial heterogeneity in lung cancer. The overall study: In cases with available follow-up PBMC samples, these were sequenced at a median of roughly 23 months after resection. Alpha-chain sequences were detected in numbers that were consistently lower than beta-chain sequences.

TCRdb reanalysed the 5' RACE reads using MiXCR and keeps one entry per CDR3 protein. Among 95,000 to 130,000 distinct CDR3 sequences listed, more than 10% were seen once. Trimming took 4 bases from V and 0 from J; bases not matched to a gene: 8. The germline gives CDR1 MNHEY, CDR2 SVGEGT. This CDR3 is built from 17 residues. Study conclusions and caveats: Blood showed ubiquitous tumor TCRs more often at resection than at routine follow-up.

The chain links TRBV6-2 or TRBV6-3 to TRBJ2-2; TRBD1 matches 7 bases. This receptor was identified in a male donor with early-stage non-small cell lung cancer. Here the sequenced sample was PBMCs, taken at follow-up. The CDR3 sequence is CASSSIRGQPNTGELFF. Here the CDR3 DNA reads TGTGCCAGCAGTTCCATCCGGGGACAGCCGAACACCGGGGAGCTGTTTTTT.